This entry lists 32 T cell receptor beta chains sequenced from one sample in a study of T-cell reconstitution after alpha-beta-depleted transplantation in children. It was with unique molecular identifiers that the TCRbeta library was prepared. TCRdb used MiXCR to reprocess the PCR reads, holding one entry per CDR3 protein. Among hundreds of thousands of distinct CDR3 sequences, about 24% were seen once, and the ten largest hold about 5%. Here the sequenced sample was PBMCs, mostly from graft donor cells, taken 360 days after TCRalphabeta/CD19-depleted stem cell transplant. The receptor set was obtained from a female patient aged 2-9 years who had a stem cell transplant for congenital amegakaryocytic thrombocytopenia, so the T cells may come from the graft donor.

The V gene is TRBV20-1, the J gene TRBJ2-1; D is unresolved. V shed 1 base and J shed 7 bases, with 14 bases lying between them. The CDR3 spans 14 residues. The V gene's germline CDR1 is DFQATT and CDR2 SNEGSKA (reference sequence). The CDR3 protein is CSARGLFLGNEQFF. DNA for the CDR3: TGCAGTGCTAGAGGCCTATTTTTGGGGAATGAGCAGTTCTTC.

The chain joins TRBV21-1 to TRBJ2-5; no check of the table's D call, TRBD1, against the DNA was made. TRBV21-1 is a documented pseudogene. The CDR3 has 15 residues. CDR3 sequence (DNA): TGTGCCAGCAGCTTCACCGGGGCGTCGACGGGGACCCAGTACTTC. Translation gives CASSFTGASTGTQYF.

J is TRBJ2-7 and V is TRBV6-1; tentatively, D is TRBD1 or TRBD2 (7 bases each). The V gene's germline CDR1 is MNHNS and CDR2 SASEGT. V lost 10 bases and J 4 bases, leaving 14 bases between the germline ends. The CDR3 covers 12 residues. The CDR3 coding sequence is TGTGCCACCAGGGGGGGAGGTTACGAGCAGTACTTC. Protein product: CATRGGGYEQYF.

This chain joins TRBV12-3 or TRBV12-4 and TRBJ2-3; 13 bases agree with TRBD2. With V trimmed by 8 bases and J by 6 bases, 11 bases remained unmatched. The CDR3 runs 16 residues. The CDR3 spells CASGLTSGGAWDTQYF. CDR3 coding DNA: TGTGCCAGCGGCCTAACTAGCGGGGGGGCATGGGATACGCAGTATTTT.

This clonotype was picked up a small number of times. The chain has TRBV12-3 or TRBV12-4 and TRBJ2-3; D gene unclear. The CDR3 is 12 residues long. Trimming cost V 2 bases and J 5 bases, with 5 bases left between them. The CDR3 here is CASSLTEDTQYF. The CDR3 bases are TGTGCCAGCAGTTTAACTGAAGATACGCAGTATTTT.

The CDR3 DNA is TGTGCCAACGGGGCGCGAGCCTACAATGAGCAGTTCTTC. It yields the protein CANGARAYNEQFF. The chain carries TRBV7-9 and TRBJ2-1; tentatively, D is TRBD1 or TRBD2 (5 bases each). The CDR3 is 13 amino acids. V was cut by 10 bases and J by 2 bases, with 12 bases left in between. Germline V gives CDR1 SEHNR, CDR2 FQNEAQ (reference sequence).

This chain joins TRBV12-3 or TRBV12-4 and TRBJ1-1; D not certain. Trimming pared 0 bases from V and 0 bases from J, leaving 8 bases between. This CDR3 contains 15 residues. The CDR3 DNA is TGTGCCAGCAGTTTAGCAGGTACCATGAACACTGAAGCTTTCTTT. Its protein is CASSLAGTMNTEAFF.

This sequence joins TRBV6-2 or TRBV6-3 and TRBJ2-1, with TRBD1 as a possible D gene (6 bases). Germline values: CDR1 MNHEY, CDR2 SVGEGT. The CDR3 spans 15 residues. V was pared by 2 bases and J by 4 bases, with 12 bases between. In DNA form, the CDR3 reads TGTGCCAGCAGTTACGCGGCAGGGACATACAATGAGCAGTTCTTC. Its protein product is CASSYAAGTYNEQFF.

The gene calls are TRBV20-1 and TRBJ2-2; possibly TRBD1 for D (6 bases). CDR1 and CDR2 (germline): DFQATT, SNEGSKA (reference sequence). Trimming removed 6 bases at V and 5 bases at J, with 22 bases between. This CDR3 is 16 amino acids long. The CDR3 region has the DNA TGCAGTGCCCTCGGCACAGGGAGTAGAGGAACCGGGGAGCTGTTTTTT. This translates into CSALGTGSRGTGELFF.

The chain joins TRBV3-1 to TRBJ2-4; TRBD2 is a possible D gene (5 bases). This CDR3 contains 17 residues. Trimming took 0 bases from V and 3 from J, leaving 15 bases between them. The germline V gene encodes CDR1 LGHDT and CDR2 YNNKEL (reference sequence). The CDR3 is CASSQDVADYYKNIQYF. DNA of the CDR3: TGTGCCAGCAGCCAAGATGTCGCCGACTATTACAAAAACATTCAGTACTTC.

This clonotype appeared a few times. The rearrangement uses TRBV6-1 and TRBJ1-3; the D is unclear. The germline gives CDR1 MNHNS, CDR2 SASEGT. Between the trimmed V and J ends, which lost 8 bases and 0 bases, there was a span of 11 bases. This CDR3 has 14 amino acids. CDR3 sequence (DNA): TGTGCCAGCCGGAGTGGAGTCTCTGGAAACACCATATATTTT. It specifies CASRSGVSGNTIYF.

There are a few counts of this clonotype. This chain connects TRBV5-1 to TRBJ2-2; 9 positions agree with TRBD2. This CDR3 is built from 17 residues. V shed 1 base, J shed 3 bases, and the junction held 7 bases outside the gene matches. CDR1 and CDR2 (germline): SGHRS, YFSETQ. The CDR3 DNA sequence: TGCGCCAGCAGCTTGTCGGCGCGGGAGGGTCACACCGGGGAGCTGTTTTTT. Its protein product is CASSLSAREGHTGELFF.

Comment on this clonotype: Relative to the germline gene, one junction end is altered; a read error may explain this. The V call is TRBV6-4, the J call TRBJ1-3; tentative D call: TRBD1 (6 bases). CDR3 size: 18 residues. Germline CDR1 MRHNA, CDR2 SNTAGT. The CDR3 DNA sequence: TGTACCAGCAGTGACATGGGACAAGTTAGAAGAGCTGGAAACACCATATATTTT. Translated: CTSSDMGQVRRAGNTIYF.

The chain employs TRBV5-1 and TRBJ1-6; TRBD1 is a possible D gene (5 bases). This CDR3 has 16 residues. Germline CDR1 and CDR2: SGHRS and YFSETQ. The ends were cut back, 0 bases at V and 11 bases at J, with 18 bases in the middle. The CDR3 nucleotides are TGCGCCAGCAGCTTGGATCCCGGGACCCTCGGTCCACCCCTCCACTTT. Translation gives CASSLDPGTLGPPLHF.

The chain uses TRBV6-5 and TRBJ1-2; possible D gene TRBD1, 5 bases. The CDR3 runs 16 residues. Germline loops: CDR1 MNHEY, CDR2 SVGAGI. V was clipped by 4 bases and J by 7 bases, with 22 bases between them. CDR3 nucleotide sequence: TGTGCCAGCAGTTTGAGTGGGGCCCTACCGACCCTTGGCTACACCTTC. Amino acid sequence: CASSLSGALPTLGYTF.

V is TRBV7-9 and J is TRBJ1-4; no definite D call. Trimming removed 10 bases at V and 6 bases at J, with 18 bases between. The V gene's germline CDR1 is SEHNR and CDR2 FQNEAQ (reference sequence). This CDR3 has 14 residues. CDR3 DNA sequence: TGTGCCACCGCAGACCGAGTTGCGCATGAAAAACTGTTTTTT. Amino acid sequence: CATADRVAHEKLFF.

The chain recombines TRBV27 with TRBJ2-7, with D perhaps matching TRBD1 or TRBD2 (5 bases each). The CDR3 contains 17 residues. The V gene lost 6 bases and the J gene lost 5 bases, with 26 bases spanning the gap. The germline V gene has CDR1 MNHEY and CDR2 SMNVEV (reference sequence). The CDR3 protein is CASRLSGWGYGPNEQYF. The CDR3 bases are TGTGCCAGCAGGCTCTCGGGATGGGGCTACGGCCCCAACGAGCAGTACTTC.

The chain is built from TRBV28 and TRBJ2-7, with D tentatively TRBD1 (5 bases). There are 12 residues in the CDR3. CDR1 is MDHEN and CDR2 is SYDVKM in the germline V gene. Trimming took 6 bases from V and 3 from J, leaving 9 bases between them. CDR3 amino acids: CASSYQGYEQYF. CDR3 sequence (DNA): TGTGCCAGCAGCTATCAGGGCTACGAGCAGTACTTC. The full variable domain, completed using reference TRBV28 and TRBJ2-7, is DVKVTQSSRYLVKRTGEKVFLECVQDMDHENMFWYRQDPGLGLRLIYFSYDVKMKEKGDIPEGYSVSREKKERFSLILESASTNQTSMYLCASSYQGYEQYFGPGTRLTVT.

This clonotype has a handful of counts. This rearrangement joins TRBV6-1 to TRBJ1-5; 8 bases line up with TRBD1. V was pared by 6 bases and J by 1 base, with 5 bases of the junction left unmatched. The germline V gene has CDR1 MNHNS and CDR2 SASEGT. CDR3 length: 15 residues. The CDR3 region is CASRVQGGSNQPQHF. The CDR3, as DNA: TGTGCCAGCAGGGTACAGGGGGGCAGCAATCAGCCCCAGCATTTT.

The gene calls are TRBV12-3 or TRBV12-4 and TRBJ1-5, with TRBD1 matching over 7 bases. The CDR3 extends over 15 amino acids. V was clipped by 3 bases and J by 3 bases; unmatched bases: 5. CDR3 protein: CASSLGTEYNQPQHF. The CDR3 bases are TGTGCCAGCAGTTTGGGGACAGAATACAATCAGCCCCAGCATTTT.

V usage is TRBV28 and J usage is TRBJ1-1, with 7 bases fitting TRBD1. Germline CDR1 and CDR2: MDHEN and SYDVKM. Trimming cost V 4 bases and J 0 bases; bases outside gene matches: 11. The CDR3 sequence is 17 residues long. CDR3 nucleotides: TGTGCCAGCAGTTCCACCCAGAGGGGGCCGCTGAACACTGAAGCTTTCTTT. Translating gives CASSSTQRGPLNTEAFF.

The rearrangement links TRBV5-1 to TRBJ2-3, with 9 bases lining up with TRBD2. After removal of 2 bases from V and 5 bases from J, the junction contained 6 bases not matched to a gene. Germline V gene lookup returns CDR1 SGHRS and CDR2 YFSETQ. The CDR3 runs 15 residues. The CDR3 coding sequence is TGCGCCAGCAGCTTTTCCCGCGGGGGGGGAGATACGCAGTATTTT. This translates into CASSFSRGGGDTQYF.

The chain carries TRBV28 and TRBJ2-1; no reliable D call. The CDR3 spans 12 residues. The V end was cut by 9 bases, the J end by 8 bases, with 14 bases between. Germline V gene lookup returns CDR1 MDHEN and CDR2 SYDVKM. DNA for the CDR3: TGTGCCAGGGTCAAGGACGACGATGAGCAGTTCTTC. This encodes CARVKDDDEQFF.

The chain has TRBV5-1 and TRBJ1-1; TRBD1 agrees at 8 bases. Germline trimming cut 0 bases from V and 5 bases from J; bases unmatched to any gene: 6. Germline V gives CDR1 SGHRS, CDR2 YFSETQ. The CDR3 totals 15 residues. CDR3 DNA: TGCGCCAGCAGCTTGGCCGTCAGGGGGCAAACTGAAGCTTTCTTT. Protein product: CASSLAVRGQTEAFF.

The chain recombines TRBV7-2 with TRBJ1-2; the D is unclear. Germline loops: CDR1 SGHTA, CDR2 FQGNSA. The CDR3 contains 13 residues. Trimming took off 7 bases at V and 8 bases at J, with 17 bases between the two ends. The CDR3 DNA reads TGTGCCAGCAACAACTGGGGTACCGTGGGCTACACCTTC. Translated, it gives CASNNWGTVGYTF.

A few counts support this clonotype. The gene calls are TRBV6-2 or TRBV6-3 and TRBJ2-7; D possibly corresponds to TRBD2 (7 bases). This CDR3 has 13 residues. Trimming left V 6 bases short and J 7 bases short, with 16 bases between. Germline assignment: CDR1 MNHEY and CDR2 SVGEGT. CDR3 DNA: TGTGCCAGCAGGTATGGGGGGGCAGTGGAGCAGTACTTC. As protein: CASRYGGAVEQYF.

This clonotype was observed many times. The gene calls are TRBV12-3 or TRBV12-4 and TRBJ2-1; D is uncertain. This CDR3 region has 12 residues. Trimming stripped 5 bases from V and 5 bases from J, with 7 bases between. DNA for the CDR3: TGTGCCAGCAGTGACGGAAACAATGAGCAGTTCTTC. Translating gives CASSDGNNEQFF.

Concerning this clonotype itself: Germline is not matched at one junction end, which may reflect a read error. This sequence joins TRBV3-1 and TRBJ2-7; 13 nucleotides line up with TRBD2. Germline values: CDR1 LGHDT, CDR2 YNNKEL (reference sequence). There are 15 residues in the CDR3. Written as DNA, the CDR3 is TGTGCCAGCAGCCAGGGACTAGCGGGGTTCTACGAGGAGTACTTC. Encoded protein: CASSQGLAGFYEEYF.

In its sample, this clonotype was seen a few times. The chain employs TRBV2 and TRBJ2-3, with unresolved D. The germline gives CDR1 SNHLY, CDR2 FYNNEI. CDR3 size: 10 residues. Trimming pared 11 bases from V and 3 bases from J, leaving 6 bases between. Written as DNA, the CDR3 is TGTGCCGGACGGACAGATACGCAGTATTTT. Its protein product is CAGRTDTQYF.

Many counts were recorded for this clonotype. The CDR3: CASSQDSVSSGRSDTQYF. The CDR3 DNA reads TGCGCCAGCAGCCAAGATAGTGTGTCTAGCGGGAGGTCAGATACGCAGTATTTT. V and J are TRBV4-3 and TRBJ2-3; 11 nucleotides agree with TRBD2. Germline V gene data show CDR1 as LGHNA and CDR2 as YSLEER. The CDR3 extends over 18 amino acids. V was clipped by 0 bases and J by 4 bases; unmatched bases: 9.

This rearrangement joins TRBV12-3 or TRBV12-4 to TRBJ2-5; 7 nucleotides line up with TRBD1. V lost 6 bases, J lost 2 bases, and 3 bases stayed unmatched. The CDR3 length is 13 residues. CDR3 amino acids: CASSWDSQETQYF. CDR3 nucleotide sequence: TGTGCCAGCAGCTGGGACAGTCAAGAGACCCAGTACTTC.

This clonotype has a handful of counts. The CDR3 loop reads CASSVAWVPNQPQHF. As DNA, the CDR3 is TGTGCCAGCAGCGTAGCGTGGGTACCCAATCAGCCCCAGCATTTT. V and J are TRBV9 and TRBJ1-5; D gene unclear. V shed 0 bases and J shed 3 bases, with 10 bases lying between them. Germline values: CDR1 SGDLS, CDR2 YYNGEE. CDR3 length: 15 residues.